This T cell receptor (beta chain) was recovered during a study of OX40 agonist ivuxolimab in advanced cancers. Study-level information: Patients were dosed intravenously with ivuxolimab at 0.01 to 10 mg/kg every 2 weeks. Broader study findings: Relatively little clonal expansion, among the lowest observed, appeared in partial responders at 0.1-3.0 mg/kg. Not determined was the antigen specificity of the expanded peripheral T cells.

Turning to this clone: Its antigen remains unidentified.

Between the trimmed V and J ends, which lost 2 bases and 6 bases, there was a span of 12 bases. The CDR3 covers 13 residues. The germline CDR1 and CDR2 sequences are SGHKS and YYEKEE (reference sequence). Collection of blood occurred at baseline, at cycle 4 day 1, and at cycle 7 day 1. The assay was immunoSEQ multiplex PCR, and TCRdb's table has in-frame clones only and misses some. In the table there are some 70,000 clones, approximately 91% of which are singletons. Sequences were derived from CD4+ or CD8+ T cells sorted from blood, sampled in a trial of the OX40 agonist ivuxolimab. The chain uses TRBV5-5 and TRBJ2-7, with D perhaps being TRBD1 or TRBD2 (5 bases each). This sequence was found in an adult with an advanced solid tumor such as melanoma, head and neck, liver or kidney cancer. CDR3 amino acids: CASSFGDLGEQYF. In nucleotides, the CDR3 is TGTGCCAGCAGCTTCGGGGACCTCGGCGAGCAGTACTTC.